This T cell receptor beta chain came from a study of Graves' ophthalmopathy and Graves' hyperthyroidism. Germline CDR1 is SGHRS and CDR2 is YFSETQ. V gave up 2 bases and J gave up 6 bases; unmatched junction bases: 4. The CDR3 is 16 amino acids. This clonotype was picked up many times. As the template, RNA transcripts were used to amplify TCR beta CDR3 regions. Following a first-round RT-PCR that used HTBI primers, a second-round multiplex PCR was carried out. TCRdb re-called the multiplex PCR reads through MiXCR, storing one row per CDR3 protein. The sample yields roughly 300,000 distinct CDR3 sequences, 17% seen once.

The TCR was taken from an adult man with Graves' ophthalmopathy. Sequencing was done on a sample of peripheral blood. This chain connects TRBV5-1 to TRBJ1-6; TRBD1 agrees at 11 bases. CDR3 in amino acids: CASSLLGQGVNSPLHF. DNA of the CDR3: TGCGCCAGCAGCTTACTGGGACAGGGGGTTAATTCACCCCTCCACTTT.